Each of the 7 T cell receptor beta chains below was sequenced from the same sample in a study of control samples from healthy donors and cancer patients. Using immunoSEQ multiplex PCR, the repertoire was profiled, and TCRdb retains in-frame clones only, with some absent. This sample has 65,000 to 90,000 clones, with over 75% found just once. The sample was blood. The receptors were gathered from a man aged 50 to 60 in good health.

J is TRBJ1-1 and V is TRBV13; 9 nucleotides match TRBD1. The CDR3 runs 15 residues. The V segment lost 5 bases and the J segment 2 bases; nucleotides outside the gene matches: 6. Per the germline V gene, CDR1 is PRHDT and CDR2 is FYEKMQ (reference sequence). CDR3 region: CASSPGQGLNTEAFF. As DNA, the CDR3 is TGTGCCAGCAGCCCCGGACAGGGGCTTAACACTGAAGCTTTCTTT.

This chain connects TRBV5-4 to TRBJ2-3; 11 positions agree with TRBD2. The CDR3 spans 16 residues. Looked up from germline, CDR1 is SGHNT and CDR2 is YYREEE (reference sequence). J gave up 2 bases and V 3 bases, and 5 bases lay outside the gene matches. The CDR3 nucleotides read TGTGCCAGCAGCTCCCGACTAGCGGGATCCACAGATACGCAGTATTTT. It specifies CASSSRLAGSTDTQYF.

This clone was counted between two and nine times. In nucleotides, the CDR3 is TGTGCCAGCACCTCCCCGGGACAGGGGGATTCACCCCTCCACTTT. Its protein is CASTSPGQGDSPLHF. This sequence joins TRBV27 and TRBJ1-6, with 11 bases lining up with TRBD1. The germline V gene encodes CDR1 MNHEY and CDR2 SMNVEV (reference sequence). The CDR3 is 15 residues long. Trimming took 7 bases from V and 8 from J; bases not matched to a gene: 7.

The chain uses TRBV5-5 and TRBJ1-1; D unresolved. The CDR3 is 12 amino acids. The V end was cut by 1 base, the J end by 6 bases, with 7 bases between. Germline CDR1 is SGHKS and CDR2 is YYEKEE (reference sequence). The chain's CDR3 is CASSLPGAEAFF. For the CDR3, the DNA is TGTGCCAGCAGCTTGCCCGGCGCTGAAGCTTTCTTT.

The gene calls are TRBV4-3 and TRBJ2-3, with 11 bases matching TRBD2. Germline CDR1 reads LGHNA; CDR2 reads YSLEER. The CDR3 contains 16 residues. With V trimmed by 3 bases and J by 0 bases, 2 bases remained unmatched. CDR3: CASSHRTSGSTDTQYF. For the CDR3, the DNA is TGCGCCAGCAGCCACCGGACTAGCGGGAGCACAGATACGCAGTATTTT.

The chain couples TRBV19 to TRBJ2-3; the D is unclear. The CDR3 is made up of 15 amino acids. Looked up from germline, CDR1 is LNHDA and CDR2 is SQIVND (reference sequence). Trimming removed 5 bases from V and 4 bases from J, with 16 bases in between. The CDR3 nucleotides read TGTGCCAGTAGTCTAACTGGCCCCTGGGCAGATACGCAGTATTTT. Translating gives CASSLTGPWADTQYF.

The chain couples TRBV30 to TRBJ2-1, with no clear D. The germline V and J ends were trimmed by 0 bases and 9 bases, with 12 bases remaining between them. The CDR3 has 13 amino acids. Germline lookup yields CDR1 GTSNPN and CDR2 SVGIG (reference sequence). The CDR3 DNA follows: TGTGCCTGGAGTGTTGGGTTAGTGAGTGAGCAGTTCTTC. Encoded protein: CAWSVGLVSEQFF.